The next 4 T cell receptor beta chains were all read from a single sample in a study of blood T cells in healthy people across ages (dated by TCRdb to 2014 to 2015). Library construction relied on 5' RACE. The sample was run on an Illumina HiSeq 2500. A second PCR of about 6 to 11 cycles was performed with a sample-barcoded 5' primer and a J-beta primer mix. TCRdb reworked the public reads: Q25 trimming with fastp, MiXCR clone assembly, productive beta chains retained. Identical CDR3 proteins give one entry, which carries the most common genes and DNA. Within this sample are about 830,000 distinct CDR3 sequences, with about 59% of them counted one time only. The biggest ten clones account for roughly 25% of the sample. Sequencing input: blood. These receptors all stem from a man aged 25 to 40 in good health.

This clonotype showed up just a few times. The J gene is TRBJ2-1, the V gene TRBV7-2; D possibly corresponds to TRBD1 (6 bases). Germline V lookup: CDR1 SGHTA, CDR2 FQGNSA. This CDR3 is built from 16 residues. V lost 5 bases to trimming and J lost 1 base, with 15 bases between them. In DNA form, the CDR3 reads TGTGCCAGCAGCCCACAGGGCGCGGTTTCCTACAATGAGCAGTTCTTC. The encoded protein is CASSPQGAVSYNEQFF.

Remarks on this clonotype: One end of the junction is discordant with germline, which a read error may explain. The chain combines TRBV9 with TRBJ2-5; 9 positions match TRBD2. The J call may be mistaken, given a closer DNA end match to TRBJ2-7. There are 17 residues in the CDR3. Germline values: CDR1 SGDLS, CDR2 YYNGEE. CDR3 amino acids: CASSVRTGAGGLDEQYF. The CDR3 DNA follows: TGTGCCAGTAGCGTAAGAACGGGTGCGGGGGGGCTCGACGAGCAGTACTTC.

This chain uses TRBV4-1 with TRBJ1-2, with 7 bases fitting TRBD1. This CDR3 is 16 amino acids long. Trimming removed 0 bases from V and 7 bases from J; junction bases left unmatched: 11. CDR1 and CDR2 (germline): MGHRA, YSYEKL. The CDR3 nucleotides are TGCGCCAGCAGCCAAGAGGGCCAGGGGGTATTAGGTGGCTACACCTTC. This translates into CASSQEGQGVLGGYTF.

The table lists this clonotype with a few counts. The rearrangement links TRBV10-3 to TRBJ1-2; perhaps TRBD1 as D (5 bases). From germline, CDR1 is ENHRY and CDR2 SYGVKD. CDR3 length equals 12 residues. The V end lost 6 bases, the J end lost 8 bases, and 13 bases lay between the germline ends. The CDR3 sequence is CAISEGVTGYTF. The DNA for the CDR3 is TGTGCCATCAGCGAAGGGGTTACGGGCTACACCTTC.